These 27 T cell receptor beta chains were all obtained from the same sample, sequenced in a study of T cell repertoires in cytomegalovirus infection. These receptors have no identified antigens. TCRdb analysed the reads with MiXCR anew, one entry per CDR3 protein. Among about 160,000 distinct CDR3 sequences, about 22% were seen once, and the ten largest hold roughly 25%. Here the sequenced sample was CD8+ T cells from cultured PBMCs, taken from culture after CMV antigen stimulation. All receptors come from a human donor in good health (CMV status not recorded). Some clones in this sample may be carry-over from other donors' samples.

The gene calls are TRBV4-1 and TRBJ2-7, with TRBD2 as a possible D gene (6 bases). The CDR3 runs 16 residues. Germline lookup yields CDR1 MGHRA and CDR2 YSYEKL. V was trimmed by 2 bases and J by 0 bases, leaving 14 bases between them. The CDR3 here is CASSQPATGLSYEQYF. Here the CDR3 DNA reads TGCGCCAGCAGCCAACCCGCGACGGGACTCTCCTACGAGCAGTACTTC.

The chain links TRBV4-1 to TRBJ2-3; D gene ambiguous. This CDR3 contains 13 residues. Germline-derived CDR1 and CDR2 are MGHRA and YSYEKL. Trimming removed 1 base at V and 3 bases at J, with 5 bases between. The CDR3 loop is CASSQALTDTQYF. The CDR3 nucleotides are TGCGCCAGCAGCCAAGCATTAACAGATACGCAGTATTTT.

The chain recombines TRBV5-1 with TRBJ1-3, with D maybe TRBD1 (6 bases). Germline V gives CDR1 SGHRS, CDR2 YFSETQ. The CDR3 contains 15 residues. Trimming left V 0 bases short and J 4 bases short, with 11 bases between. CDR3 amino acids: CASSLDLGTGNTIYF. CDR3 coding DNA: TGCGCCAGCAGCTTGGATCTGGGGACAGGAAACACCATATATTTT. Variable domain in full (rest from reference TRBV5-1 and TRBJ1-3): KAGVTQTPRYLIKTRGQQVTLSCSPISGHRSVSWYQQTPGQGLQFLFEYFSETQRNKGNFPGRFSGRQFSNSRSEMNVSTLELGDSALYLCASSLDLGTGNTIYFGEGSWLTVV.

This clonotype has a handful of counts. The gene calls are TRBV25-1 and TRBJ2-3; D assignment may be TRBD1 or TRBD2 (5 bases each). The germline gives CDR1 MGHDK, CDR2 SYGVNS. The CDR3 totals 16 residues. The germline V and J ends were trimmed by 4 bases and 1 base, with 15 bases remaining between them. The CDR3 reads CASSVGDRRRTDTQYF. CDR3 in DNA: TGTGCCAGCAGTGTGGGGGACCGCAGACGCACAGATACGCAGTATTTT. Variable domain in full (rest from reference TRBV25-1 and TRBJ2-3): EADIYQTPRYLVIGTGKKITLECSQTMGHDKMYWYQQDPGMELHLIHYSYGVNSTEKGDLSSESTVSRIRTEHFPLTLESARPSHTSQYLCASSVGDRRRTDTQYFGPGTRLTVL.

The gene calls are TRBV5-1 and TRBJ2-5, with a possible D match to TRBD2 (7 bases). V was cut by 4 bases and J by 3 bases, with 13 bases left in between. In germline, CDR1 is SGHRS, CDR2 YFSETQ. The CDR3 is 14 amino acids. In nucleotides, the CDR3 is TGCGCCAGCAGCCTGGGGGCGGGGGAAGAGACCCAGTACTTC. Its protein product is CASSLGAGEETQYF.

This clonotype has only a few counts. Because it lacks the conserved phenylalanine or tryptophan at the end, this CDR3 is likely a read error. This sequence joins TRBV11-2 and TRBJ2-3, with 8 bases that match TRBD2. The CDR3 is made up of 17 amino acids. Germline CDR1 reads SGHAT; CDR2 reads FQNNGV. With V trimmed by 4 bases and J by 2 bases, 11 bases remained unmatched. The CDR3 nucleotides read TGTGCCAGCAGCTCCCACGGGGGGGCTCTAAACACAGATACGCAGTATTCT. The encoded protein is CASSSHGGALNTDTQYS.

This clonotype has only a few counts. The CDR3 coding sequence is TGTGCCAGCAGTTCTTTGCGGTTCGGAGATACGCAGTATTTT. Its protein is CASSSLRFGDTQYF. The chain has TRBV6-2 or TRBV6-3 and TRBJ2-3; D gene ambiguous. The V end was cut by 4 bases, the J end by 5 bases, with 13 bases between. The V gene's germline CDR1 is MNHEY and CDR2 SVGEGT. This CDR3 spans 14 amino acids.

The genes are TRBV5-4 and TRBJ1-2; D may be TRBD1 (6 bases). This CDR3 spans 14 amino acids. Per germline, CDR1 SGHNT and CDR2 YYREEE (reference sequence). V was pared by 3 bases and J by 2 bases, with 11 bases between. The CDR3 reads CASSSDSYNYGYTF. The CDR3, as DNA: TGTGCCAGCAGCTCGGACAGTTACAACTATGGCTACACCTTC.

J is TRBJ2-7 and V is TRBV6-2 or TRBV6-3, with 7 nucleotides matching TRBD1. V was pared by 2 bases and J by 5 bases, with 6 bases of the junction left unmatched. The CDR3 totals 14 residues. From germline, CDR1 is MNHEY and CDR2 SVGEGT. CDR3 in DNA: TGTGCCAGCAGTTACCCTGACAGGGTCCACGAGCAGTACTTC. Amino acids: CASSYPDRVHEQYF.

The chain has TRBV7-9 and TRBJ1-1; D gene unclear. Germline V gives CDR1 SEHNR, CDR2 FQNEAQ (reference sequence). This CDR3 is built from 15 residues. V lost 1 base, J lost 4 bases, and 13 bases lay in between. The CDR3 DNA is TGTGCCAGCAGCTTAGGGGTGGGGATACGCACTGAAGCTTTCTTT. Encoded protein: CASSLGVGIRTEAFF.

CDR3 sequence reads: CASSIARADTQYF. CDR3 sequence (DNA): TGTGCCAGCAGTATAGCCCGCGCGGATACGCAGTATTTT. The rearrangement uses TRBV27 and TRBJ2-3; unclear D gene. The germline V and J ends were trimmed by 5 bases and 6 bases, with 12 bases remaining between them. CDR1 MNHEY and CDR2 SMNVEV come from the germline V gene (reference sequence). This CDR3 region has 13 residues.

This clonotype has more than one count but fewer than ten. The chain combines TRBV12-3 or TRBV12-4 with TRBJ2-7; D tentatively reads TRBD1 or TRBD2 (6 bases each). V lost 6 bases to trimming and J lost 3 bases, with 12 bases between them. The CDR3 is 13 amino acids. CDR3 region: CASRGGTFYEQYF. CDR3 sequence (DNA): TGTGCCAGCAGGGGGGGCACCTTCTACGAGCAGTACTTC.

This chain joins TRBV18 and TRBJ1-2, with D tentatively TRBD1 (6 bases). Trimming removed 2 bases at V and 0 bases at J, with 10 bases between. This CDR3 is 15 amino acids long. Germline CDR1 KGHSH, CDR2 LQKENI. This CDR3 is CASSPLQGPNYGYTF. DNA for the CDR3: TGTGCCAGCTCACCATTGCAGGGGCCTAACTATGGCTACACCTTC.

This clonotype was counted a few times. The chain combines TRBV9 with TRBJ2-7; a possible D gene is TRBD2 (6 bases). Germline CDR1 SGDLS, CDR2 YYNGEE. The ends were cut back, 0 bases at V and 4 bases at J, with 14 bases in the middle. The CDR3 contains 15 residues. CDR3 protein: CASSVASGVGYEQYF. The CDR3 nucleotides read TGTGCCAGCAGCGTAGCTTCGGGGGTTGGTTACGAGCAGTACTTC.

V and J are TRBV7-3 and TRBJ2-1, with 8 bases fitting TRBD2. Trimming cost V 1 base and J 8 bases; bases outside gene matches: 13. Per the germline V gene, CDR1 is SGHTA and CDR2 is FQGTGA. The CDR3 is made up of 17 amino acids. The CDR3 nucleotides are TGTGCCAGCAGCTTAAACGGGGGGGCCAGTGGGTCCGATGAGCAGTTCTTC. The encoded protein is CASSLNGGASGSDEQFF.

This clonotype was seen only a few times. This rearrangement joins TRBV12-3 or TRBV12-4 to TRBJ1-2; unclear D gene. V gave up 10 bases and J gave up 6 bases, with 12 bases separating them. The CDR3 is 11 amino acids. CDR3 in DNA: TGTGCCATCCTGCTCCCTCATGGCTACACCTTC. Its translation: CAILLPHGYTF.

This clonotype was detected a few times. V gene TRBV7-8 combines with J gene TRBJ2-1; D ambiguous. The CDR3 is 17 amino acids. V was shortened by 1 base and J by 3 bases, with 16 bases between the two germline ends. Germline CDR1 SGHVS, CDR2 FQNEAQ. CDR3 region: CASSLVISQEFYNEQFF. The CDR3 bases are TGTGCCAGCAGCTTAGTAATTTCGCAGGAATTCTACAATGAGCAGTTCTTC.

The V gene is TRBV12-3 or TRBV12-4, the J gene TRBJ2-7; D may be TRBD2 (5 bases). V was pared by 4 bases and J by 2 bases, with 12 bases between. CDR3 length: 14 residues. This chain's CDR3 is CASSYDKGAYEQYF. The CDR3 DNA reads TGTGCCAGCAGTTATGACAAGGGAGCCTACGAGCAGTACTTC.

This chain connects TRBV6-5 to TRBJ2-5; possible D gene TRBD2, 5 bases. The CDR3 totals 14 residues. The germline gives CDR1 MNHEY, CDR2 SVGAGI. The ends were cut back, 5 bases at V and 5 bases at J, with 15 bases in the middle. The CDR3 region is CASSPWLANETQYF. The DNA for the CDR3 is TGTGCCAGCAGTCCGTGGCTAGCCAACGAGACCCAGTACTTC.

The chain links TRBV6-1 to TRBJ2-7; maybe TRBD1 (6 bases). The CDR3 contains 15 residues. Trimming removed 7 bases at V and 3 bases at J, with 19 bases between. The germline V gene encodes CDR1 MNHNS and CDR2 SASEGT. CDR3 DNA sequence: TGTGCCAGCAACCCGCAACACAGGGAATACTACGAGCAGTACTTC. Amino acids: CASNPQHREYYEQYF.

This clonotype occurred a few times. This rearrangement joins TRBV6-8 to TRBJ2-7; TRBD1 matches 10 bases. Trimming took 7 bases from V and 3 from J; bases not matched to a gene: 6. The V gene's germline CDR1 is MNHGY and CDR2 SAAAGT. CDR3 length equals 14 residues. CDR3 sequence (DNA): TGTGCCAGCACCGCGGGACAGGGGAACTACGAGCAGTACTTC. This sequence encodes CASTAGQGNYEQYF.

This clonotype turned up a few times. The CDR3 spells CASSRANANTGELFF. CDR3 DNA: TGTGCCAGCAGTAGGGCCAACGCGAACACCGGGGAGCTGTTTTTT. The rearrangement uses TRBV7-8 and TRBJ2-2; D is unresolved. V was trimmed by 6 bases and J by 0 bases, leaving 11 bases between them. The CDR3 sequence is 15 residues long. Germline loops: CDR1 SGHVS, CDR2 FQNEAQ.

The chain uses TRBV29-1 and TRBJ2-7, with D perhaps matching TRBD2 (6 bases). V lost 5 bases and J lost 4, with 18 bases in between. This CDR3 is built from 14 residues. Germline assignment: CDR1 SQVTM and CDR2 ANQGSEA. The CDR3 coding sequence is TGCAGCGTTCGGGGGACCTTTTCCCCTTACGAGCAGTACTTC. It codes for CSVRGTFSPYEQYF.

This clonotype has only a few counts. The V and J genes are TRBV7-6 and TRBJ2-1; TRBD2 aligns across 7 bases. This CDR3 contains 16 residues. The V segment lost 0 bases and the J segment 2 bases; nucleotides outside the gene matches: 4. Germline lookup yields CDR1 SGHVS and CDR2 FNYEAQ. The CDR3 is CASSLADGGTYNEQFF. CDR3 DNA sequence: TGTGCCAGCAGCTTAGCGGACGGGGGGACCTACAATGAGCAGTTCTTC.

As regards this clonotype: Germline is not matched at one junction end, which may reflect a read error. The rearrangement uses TRBV6-4 and TRBJ2-7; D unresolved. The CDR3 runs to 13 residues. The germline gives CDR1 MRHNA, CDR2 SNTAGT. The CDR3 sequence is CASIDSVGYEQYF. The CDR3 DNA sequence: TGTGCCAGCATTGACTCGGTAGGATACGAGCAGTACTTC.

This clonotype was recorded a few times. V gene TRBV11-2 combines with J gene TRBJ1-1; weak D call: TRBD1 (6 bases). V gave up 7 bases and J gave up 2 bases, with 11 bases separating them. CDR1 and CDR2 (germline): SGHAT, FQNNGV. The CDR3 is 13 residues long. Here the CDR3 reads CASMGALNTEAFF. Written as DNA, the CDR3 is TGTGCCAGCATGGGGGCCCTTAACACTGAAGCTTTCTTT.

V is TRBV7-2 and J is TRBJ2-5; D remains ambiguous. CDR3 length equals 13 residues. V lost 5 bases, J lost 2 bases, and 9 bases lay in between. CDR1 is SGHTA and CDR2 is FQGNSA in the germline V gene. The CDR3, as DNA: TGTGCCAGCAGCCTAACAGTTCAAGAGACCCAGTACTTC. Translation gives CASSLTVQETQYF.